This TCR beta chain was profiled in a study of blood T cell repertoires in COVID-19. Produced via immunoSEQ multiplex PCR; TCRdb's table is partial and in-frame only. The data show some 260,000 clones, almost 90% seen once. This sequence originates from a man older than 75 with acute or convalescent COVID-19. Source material: peripheral blood.

CDR3 region: CASNNREHNSPLHF. The CDR3 DNA follows: TGTGCCAGCAACAACAGGGAGCATAATTCACCCCTCCACTTT. The chain couples TRBV2 to TRBJ1-6, with a possible D match to TRBD1 (6 bases). V lost 7 bases, J lost 5 bases, and 12 bases lay in between. Germline V gene data show CDR1 as SNHLY and CDR2 as FYNNEI. CDR3 length equals 14 residues.